Presented here are 5 T cell receptor beta chains from one specimen sequenced in a study of shared T cell receptors in the human thymus. Some clones are missing from TCRdb's copy, which holds only in-frame ones; the method was immunoSEQ multiplex PCR. The sample has about 380,000 clones; around 95% are singletons. The sequenced material came from thymocytes. The origin of the receptors is a human donor.

The chain has TRBV4-3 and TRBJ2-4, with 10 bases aligning to TRBD2. The germline gives CDR1 LGHNA, CDR2 YSLEER. The V gene end was trimmed by 4 bases and the J gene end by 4 bases; junction bases not matched to a gene: 7. There are 16 residues in the CDR3. The DNA of the CDR3 is TGCGCCAGCAGCCCGGGTCCGGGACTAGCGAAAAACATTCAGTACTTC. Translated, it gives CASSPGPGLAKNIQYF.

The chain couples TRBV9 to TRBJ2-7, with 9 bases fitting TRBD1. Germline V gives CDR1 SGDLS, CDR2 YYNGEE. Trimming took 2 bases from V and 7 from J; bases not matched to a gene: 10. The length of the CDR3 is 15 residues. The CDR3 protein is CASSVGDRERGEQYF. The CDR3, as DNA: TGTGCCAGCAGCGTGGGGGACAGGGAACGAGGTGAGCAGTACTTC.

The J gene is TRBJ2-7, the V gene TRBV12-5; perhaps TRBD1 as D (6 bases). Germline assignment: CDR1 LGHNT and CDR2 FRNRAP. This CDR3 has 13 residues. V dropped 2 bases and J dropped 3 bases, with 8 bases sitting between them. The CDR3 coding sequence is TGTGCTAGTGGTTTGTCGGGACACTACGAGCAGTACTTC. Residues: CASGLSGHYEQYF.

The chain employs TRBV25-1 and TRBJ2-7, with 11 bases that match TRBD1. The V segment lost 4 bases and the J segment 0 bases; nucleotides outside the gene matches: 2. The germline V gene encodes CDR1 MGHDK and CDR2 SYGVNS. The CDR3 extends over 15 amino acids. CDR3 nucleotide sequence: TGTGCCAGCAGTGGGACAGGGGGCATCTCCTACGAGCAGTACTTC. The encoded protein is CASSGTGGISYEQYF.

In this sample, this clone turned up once. The genes are TRBV27 and TRBJ1-5; D gene uncertain. Trimming stripped 5 bases from V and 0 bases from J, with 17 bases between. The CDR3 length is 17 residues. Germline loops: CDR1 MNHEY, CDR2 SMNVEV (reference sequence). Here the CDR3 DNA reads TGTGCCAGCAGTCCGAAGGACGGACGGATTAGCAATCAGCCCCAGCATTTT. Its protein is CASSPKDGRISNQPQHF.